This T cell receptor (beta chain) was captured by sequencing in a study of vaccination effects on CD4 cells after COVID-19. Study summary: BNT162b2 vaccine or mRNA-1273 vaccine was given to participants in two doses.

TCRdb's copy holds only in-frame clones and misses some; the assay was immunoSEQ multiplex PCR. Of tens of thousands of clones listed, 75% to 80% were seen once; the top ten hold around 5.5%. Germline loops: CDR1 DFQATT, CDR2 SNEGSKA (reference sequence). V lost 2 bases to trimming and J lost 7 bases, with 8 bases between them. This CDR3 is built from 11 residues. Study-wide findings and caveats: In vaccinees who were healthy, merely 1 out of 255 vaccine-induced clones cross-reacted with common cold coronaviruses. Infection-derived and vaccine-derived clones contracted markedly late after vaccination.

About this clone itself: Its antigen is undetermined.

ViraFEST assay sequencing came after antigen-specific CD4+ T cells were expanded with viral peptide pools. Following 10 days of culture, CD4+ T cells were isolated. None of these healthy vaccinees had been infected with SARS-CoV-2 before vaccination. Half of the medium was exchanged for IL-2 medium on both days 3 and 7. This specimen was CD4+ T cells from PBMCs cultured with HCoV-OC43 spike peptides, taken before COVID-19 vaccination. Indicated subset: HCoV-OC43 spike overlapping peptide pool stimulation. The chain links TRBV20-1 to TRBJ1-1; D gene uncertain. This receptor was identified in a human donor who received a COVID-19 vaccine. The CDR3 nucleotides read TGCAGTGCTAGATCCGAAAATGAAGCTTTCTTT. Translating gives CSARSENEAFF.